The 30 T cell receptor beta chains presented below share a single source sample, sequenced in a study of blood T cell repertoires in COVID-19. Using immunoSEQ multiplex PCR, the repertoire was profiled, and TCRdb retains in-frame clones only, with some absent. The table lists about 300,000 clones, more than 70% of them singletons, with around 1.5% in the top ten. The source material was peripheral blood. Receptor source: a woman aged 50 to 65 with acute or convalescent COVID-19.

The CDR3: CASSWDSRNEKLFF. The CDR3 nucleotides are TGTGCCAGCAGTTGGGACAGCCGTAATGAAAAACTGTTTTTT. The chain uses TRBV28 and TRBJ1-4; 7 bases line up with TRBD1. V gave up 4 bases and J gave up 4 bases; unmatched junction bases: 3. This CDR3 is built from 14 residues. Germline V gene lookup returns CDR1 MDHEN and CDR2 SYDVKM. The full variable domain, its missing parts supplied by reference TRBV28 and TRBJ1-4, is DVKVTQSSRYLVKRTGEKVFLECVQDMDHENMFWYRQDPGLGLRLIYFSYDVKMKEKGDIPEGYSVSREKKERFSLILESASTNQTSMYLCASSWDSRNEKLFFGSGTQLSVL.

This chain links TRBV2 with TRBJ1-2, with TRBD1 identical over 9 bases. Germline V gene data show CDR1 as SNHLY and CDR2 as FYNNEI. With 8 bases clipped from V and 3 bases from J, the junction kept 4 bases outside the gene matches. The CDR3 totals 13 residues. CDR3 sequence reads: CASFTGGYYGYTF. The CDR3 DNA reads TGTGCCAGCTTTACAGGGGGCTACTATGGCTACACCTTC.

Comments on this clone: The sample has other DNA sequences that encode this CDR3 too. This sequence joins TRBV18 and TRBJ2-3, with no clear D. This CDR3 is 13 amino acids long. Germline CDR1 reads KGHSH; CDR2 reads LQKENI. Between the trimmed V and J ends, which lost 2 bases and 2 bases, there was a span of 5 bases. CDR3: CASSPGPTDTQYF. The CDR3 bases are TGTGCCAGCTCACCAGGGCCCACAGATACGCAGTATTTT.

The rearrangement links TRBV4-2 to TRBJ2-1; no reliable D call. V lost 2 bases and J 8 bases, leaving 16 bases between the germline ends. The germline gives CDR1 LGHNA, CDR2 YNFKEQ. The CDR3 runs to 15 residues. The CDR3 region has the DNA TGTGCCAGCAGCCAAACCCCCAAAGTGGGCGATGAGCAGTTCTTC. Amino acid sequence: CASSQTPKVGDEQFF.

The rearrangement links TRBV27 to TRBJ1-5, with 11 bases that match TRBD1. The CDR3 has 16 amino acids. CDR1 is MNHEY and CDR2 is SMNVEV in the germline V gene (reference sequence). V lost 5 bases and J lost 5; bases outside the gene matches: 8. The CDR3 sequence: CASSGGGQGEHQPQHF. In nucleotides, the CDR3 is TGTGCCAGCAGTGGCGGGGGACAGGGGGAACATCAGCCCCAGCATTTT.

The CDR3 loop is CASSLGDRGEAFF. The CDR3 DNA sequence: TGCGCCAGCAGCTTGGGAGACAGGGGGGAAGCTTTCTTT. The chain couples TRBV5-1 to TRBJ1-1; 9 bases are a match to TRBD1. Germline values: CDR1 SGHRS, CDR2 YFSETQ. This CDR3 contains 13 residues. The V and J ends lost 0 bases and 8 bases, in that order; junction bases with no gene match: 2.

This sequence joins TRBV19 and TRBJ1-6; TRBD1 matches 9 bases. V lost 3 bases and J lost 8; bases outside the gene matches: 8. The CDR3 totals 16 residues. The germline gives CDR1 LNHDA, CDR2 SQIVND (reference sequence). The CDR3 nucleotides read TGTGCCAGTAGTATGGGCTGGGGACAGGGATATTCACCCCTCCACTTT. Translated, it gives CASSMGWGQGYSPLHF. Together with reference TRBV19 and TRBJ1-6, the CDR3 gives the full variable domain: DGGITQSPKYLFRKEGQNVTLSCEQNLNHDAMYWYRQDPGQGLRLIYYSQIVNDFQKGDIAEGYSVSREKKESFPLTVTSAQKNPTAFYLCASSMGWGQGYSPLHFGNGTRLTVT.

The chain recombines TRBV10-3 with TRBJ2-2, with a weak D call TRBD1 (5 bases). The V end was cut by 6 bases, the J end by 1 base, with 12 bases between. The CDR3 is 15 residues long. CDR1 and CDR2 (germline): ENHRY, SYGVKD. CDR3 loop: CAIRRQRRNTGELFF. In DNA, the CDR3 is TGTGCCATCAGAAGACAGAGAAGGAACACCGGGGAGCTGTTTTTT.

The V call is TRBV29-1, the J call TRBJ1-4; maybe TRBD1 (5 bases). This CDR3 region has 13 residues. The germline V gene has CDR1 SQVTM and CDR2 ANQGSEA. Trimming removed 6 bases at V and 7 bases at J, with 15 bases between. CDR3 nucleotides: TGCAGCGTCACGCTTGGGGGGTCTGAAAAACTGTTTTTT. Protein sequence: CSVTLGGSEKLFF.

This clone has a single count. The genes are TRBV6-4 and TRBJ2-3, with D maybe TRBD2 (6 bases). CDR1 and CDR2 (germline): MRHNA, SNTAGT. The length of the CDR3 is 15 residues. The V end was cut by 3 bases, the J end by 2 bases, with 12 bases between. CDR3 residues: CASSESAGYTDTQYF. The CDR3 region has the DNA TGTGCCAGCAGTGAGTCTGCGGGATACACAGATACGCAGTATTTT.

CDR3 in amino acids: CSAGVSGRADYNEQFF. Written as DNA, the CDR3 is TGCAGTGCTGGTGTTAGCGGGAGGGCCGACTACAATGAGCAGTTCTTC. The rearrangement uses TRBV20-1 and TRBJ2-1; 11 positions agree with TRBD2. The V segment lost 5 bases and the J segment 3 bases; nucleotides outside the gene matches: 9. The CDR3 consists of 16 residues. Germline CDR1 DFQATT, CDR2 SNEGSKA (reference sequence).

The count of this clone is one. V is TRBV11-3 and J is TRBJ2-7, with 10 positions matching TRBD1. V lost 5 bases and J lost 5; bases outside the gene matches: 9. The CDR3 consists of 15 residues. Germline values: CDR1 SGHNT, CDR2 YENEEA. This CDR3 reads CASSPTTGGFDEQYF. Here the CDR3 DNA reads TGTGCCAGCAGCCCAACGACAGGGGGCTTCGACGAGCAGTACTTC.

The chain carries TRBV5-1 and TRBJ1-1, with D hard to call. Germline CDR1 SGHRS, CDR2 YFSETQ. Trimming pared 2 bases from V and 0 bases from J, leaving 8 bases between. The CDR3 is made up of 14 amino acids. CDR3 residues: CASSFQVMNTEAFF. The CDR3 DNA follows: TGCGCCAGCAGCTTTCAGGTTATGAACACTGAAGCTTTCTTT.

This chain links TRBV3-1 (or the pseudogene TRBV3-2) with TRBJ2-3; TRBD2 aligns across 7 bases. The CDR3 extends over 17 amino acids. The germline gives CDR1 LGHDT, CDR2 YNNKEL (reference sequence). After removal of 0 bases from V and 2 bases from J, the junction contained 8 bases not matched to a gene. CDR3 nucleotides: TGTGCCAGCAGCCAAGATCCTAGGAGCGGGACCACAGATACGCAGTATTTT. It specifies CASSQDPRSGTTDTQYF.

CDR3 DNA: TGTGCCAGCAGTGATACAGGGGCAAGTCAGGCGACCCAGTACTTC. This sequence encodes CASSDTGASQATQYF. V and J are TRBV28 and TRBJ2-5; 7 bases match TRBD1. The CDR3 has 15 amino acids. CDR1 is MDHEN, CDR2 SYDVKM, per germline. Trimming removed 5 bases from V and 7 bases from J; junction bases left unmatched: 13.

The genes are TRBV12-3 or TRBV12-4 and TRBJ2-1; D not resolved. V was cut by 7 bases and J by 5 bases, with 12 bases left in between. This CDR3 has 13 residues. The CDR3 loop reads CASMTYPNNEQFF. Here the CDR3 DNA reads TGTGCCAGCATGACTTATCCGAACAATGAGCAGTTCTTC.

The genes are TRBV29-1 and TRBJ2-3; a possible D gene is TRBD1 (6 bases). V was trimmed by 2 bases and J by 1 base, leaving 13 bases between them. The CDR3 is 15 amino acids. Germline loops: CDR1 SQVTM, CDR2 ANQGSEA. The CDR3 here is CSVESRGEGTDTQYF. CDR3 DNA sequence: TGCAGCGTTGAAAGCAGGGGTGAGGGCACAGATACGCAGTATTTT.

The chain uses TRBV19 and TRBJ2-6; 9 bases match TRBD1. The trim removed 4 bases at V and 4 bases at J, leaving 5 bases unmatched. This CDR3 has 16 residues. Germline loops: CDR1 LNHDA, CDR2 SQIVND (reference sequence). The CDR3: CASSKNRGPGANVLTF. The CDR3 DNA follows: TGTGCCAGTAGTAAAAACAGGGGGCCCGGGGCCAACGTCCTGACTTTC. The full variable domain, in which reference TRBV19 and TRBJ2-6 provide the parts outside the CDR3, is DGGITQSPKYLFRKEGQNVTLSCEQNLNHDAMYWYRQDPGQGLRLIYYSQIVNDFQKGDIAEGYSVSREKKESFPLTVTSAQKNPTAFYLCASSKNRGPGANVLTFGAGSRLTVL.

CDR3 DNA sequence: TGTGCCAGCAGCTCCCCTAACAGGGGCCCGGGCCTAAACATTCAGTACTTC. Translated, it gives CASSSPNRGPGLNIQYF. The chain couples TRBV2 to TRBJ2-4; TRBD1 agrees at 7 bases. Germline V gene data show CDR1 as SNHLY and CDR2 as FYNNEI. Trimming removed 6 bases from V and 6 bases from J; junction bases left unmatched: 17. The CDR3 runs to 17 residues.

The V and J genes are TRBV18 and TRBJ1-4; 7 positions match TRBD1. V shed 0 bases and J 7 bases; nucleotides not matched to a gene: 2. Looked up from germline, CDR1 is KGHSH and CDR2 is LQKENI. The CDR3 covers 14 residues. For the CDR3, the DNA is TGTGCCAGCTCACCACCGGCAGGGGGTGAAAAACTGTTTTTT. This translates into CASSPPAGGEKLFF. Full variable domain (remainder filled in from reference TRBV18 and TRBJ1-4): NAGVMQNPRHLVRRRGQEARLRCSPMKGHSHVYWYRQLPEEGLKFMVYLQKENIIDESGMPKERFSAEFPKEGPSILRIQQVVRGDSAAYFCASSPPAGGEKLFFGSGTQLSVL.

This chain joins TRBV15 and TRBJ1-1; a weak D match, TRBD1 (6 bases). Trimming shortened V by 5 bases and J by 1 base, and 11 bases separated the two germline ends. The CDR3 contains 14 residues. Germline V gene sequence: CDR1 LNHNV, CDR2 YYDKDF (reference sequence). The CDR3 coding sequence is TGTGCCACCAGCGTGGACAGCTGGAACACTGAAGCTTTCTTT. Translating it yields CATSVDSWNTEAFF. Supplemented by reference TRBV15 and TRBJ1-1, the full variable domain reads DAMVIQNPRYQVTQFGKPVTLSCSQTLNHNVMYWYQQKSSQAPKLLFHYYDKDFNNEADTPDNFQSRRPNTSFCFLDIRSPGLGDTAMYLCATSVDSWNTEAFFGQGTRLTVV.

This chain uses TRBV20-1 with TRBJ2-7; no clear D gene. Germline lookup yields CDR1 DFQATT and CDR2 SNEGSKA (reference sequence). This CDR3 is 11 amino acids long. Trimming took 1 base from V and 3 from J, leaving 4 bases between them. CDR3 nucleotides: TGCAGTGCTAGAGGCGTCTACGAGCAGTACTTC. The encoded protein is CSARGVYEQYF.

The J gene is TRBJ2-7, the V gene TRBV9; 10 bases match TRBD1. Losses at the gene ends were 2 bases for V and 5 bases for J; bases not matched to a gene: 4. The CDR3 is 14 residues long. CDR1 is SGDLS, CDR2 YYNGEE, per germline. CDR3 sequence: CASSVRDRGHEQYF. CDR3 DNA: TGTGCCAGCAGCGTGAGGGACAGGGGCCACGAGCAGTACTTC.

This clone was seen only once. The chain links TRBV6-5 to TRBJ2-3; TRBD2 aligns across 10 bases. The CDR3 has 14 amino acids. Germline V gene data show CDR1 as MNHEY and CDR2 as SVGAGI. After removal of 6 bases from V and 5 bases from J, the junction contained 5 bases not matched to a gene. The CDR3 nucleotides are TGTGCCAGCAGGCGAGCGGGAGGGATAGATACGCAGTATTTT. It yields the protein CASRRAGGIDTQYF.

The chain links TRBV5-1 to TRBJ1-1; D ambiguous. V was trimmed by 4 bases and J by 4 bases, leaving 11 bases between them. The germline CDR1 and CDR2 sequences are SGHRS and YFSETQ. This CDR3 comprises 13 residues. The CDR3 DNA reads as TGCGCCAGCAGCCCCGCGGCTGGCACTGAAGCTTTCTTT. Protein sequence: CASSPAAGTEAFF.

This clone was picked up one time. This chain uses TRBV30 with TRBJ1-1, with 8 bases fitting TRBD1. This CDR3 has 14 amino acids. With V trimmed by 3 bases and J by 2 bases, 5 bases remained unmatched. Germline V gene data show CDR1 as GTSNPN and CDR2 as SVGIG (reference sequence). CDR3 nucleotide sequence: TGTGCCTGGAGGGGGACAGGACCAAACACTGAAGCTTTCTTT. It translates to CAWRGTGPNTEAFF.

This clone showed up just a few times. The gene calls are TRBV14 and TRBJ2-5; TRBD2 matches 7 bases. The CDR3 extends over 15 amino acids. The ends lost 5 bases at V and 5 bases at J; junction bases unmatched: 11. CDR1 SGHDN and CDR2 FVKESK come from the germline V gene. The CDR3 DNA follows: TGTGCCAGCAGCTATTTAGCGGGCGCGAGGGAGACCCAGTACTTC. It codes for CASSYLAGARETQYF.

CDR3 protein: CASSQETGISYEQYF. The CDR3 nucleotides are TGCGCCAGCAGTCAGGAAACAGGGATATCCTACGAGCAGTACTTC. This rearrangement joins TRBV23-1 to TRBJ2-7; a possible D gene is TRBD1 (6 bases). TRBV23-1 is annotated as an ORF whose role is uncertain. The V end lost 3 bases, the J end lost 1 base, and 13 bases lay between the germline ends. CDR3 length: 15 amino acids.

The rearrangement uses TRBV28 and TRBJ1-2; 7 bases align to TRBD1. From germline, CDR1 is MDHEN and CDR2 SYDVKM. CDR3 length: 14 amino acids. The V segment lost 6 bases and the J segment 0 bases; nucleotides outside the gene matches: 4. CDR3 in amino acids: CASSGTATNYGYTF. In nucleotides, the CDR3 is TGTGCCAGCAGCGGGACAGCTACTAACTATGGCTACACCTTC.

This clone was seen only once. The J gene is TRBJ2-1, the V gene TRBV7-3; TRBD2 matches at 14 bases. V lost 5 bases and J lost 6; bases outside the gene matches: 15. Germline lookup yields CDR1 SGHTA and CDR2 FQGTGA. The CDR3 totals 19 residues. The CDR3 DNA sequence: TGTGCCAGCAGCCCAACCGGGACTAGCGGGAGATGGGGGGGCAATGAGCAGTTCTTC. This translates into CASSPTGTSGRWGGNEQFF.